The 17 T cell receptor beta chains presented below share a single source sample, sequenced in a study of blood T cell repertoires in COVID-19. The method was immunoSEQ multiplex PCR; TCRdb's version includes in-frame clones alone and lacks a portion of them. Among 200,000 to 300,000 clones listed, 80% to 95% were seen once. Input material: peripheral blood. The receptors shown here come from a person between 18 and 35 years old with COVID-19, enrolled during active disease.

The chain recombines TRBV27 with TRBJ2-7; D remains ambiguous. V was clipped by 7 bases and J by 6 bases, with 7 bases between them. There are 10 residues in the CDR3. Germline V gene lookup returns CDR1 MNHEY and CDR2 SMNVEV (reference sequence). The CDR3 sequence: CASNRSEQYF. The CDR3 nucleotides read TGTGCCAGCAATCGTAGCGAGCAGTACTTC.

The chain recombines TRBV11-2 with TRBJ2-2; D possibly corresponds to TRBD1 (5 bases). Trimming removed 4 bases from V and 1 base from J, with 10 bases in between. Germline CDR1 and CDR2: SGHAT and FQNNGV. This CDR3 spans 15 amino acids. Here the CDR3 DNA reads TGTGCCAGCAGCTCGGACAAGGAGAACACCGGGGAGCTGTTTTTT. It yields the protein CASSSDKENTGELFF.

The rearrangement joins TRBV7-2 to TRBJ1-5; D remains unclear. V was pared by 2 bases and J by 6 bases, with 8 bases between. CDR1 SGHTA and CDR2 FQGNSA come from the germline V gene. The CDR3 extends over 13 amino acids. This chain's CDR3 is CASSLQPGQPQHF. CDR3 nucleotide sequence: TGTGCCAGCAGCTTACAACCGGGTCAGCCCCAGCATTTT. The complete variable domain, with remaining parts taken from reference TRBV7-2 and TRBJ1-5, reads GAGVSQSPSNKVTEKGKDVELRCDPISGHTALYWYRQSLGQGLEFLIYFQGNSAPDKSGLPSDRFSAERTGGSVSTLTIQRTQQEDSAVYLCASSLQPGQPQHFGDGTRLSIL.

The rearrangement joins TRBV5-5 to TRBJ2-2; a possible D gene is TRBD2 (6 bases). The CDR3 is 15 amino acids. Germline CDR1 and CDR2: SGHKS and YYEKEE (reference sequence). Trimming pared 0 bases from V and 5 bases from J, leaving 11 bases between. The CDR3 sequence: CASSLASGTTGELFF. CDR3 sequence (DNA): TGTGCCAGCAGCTTGGCTTCCGGGACTACCGGGGAGCTGTTTTTT.

The chain employs TRBV28 and TRBJ1-1; no clear D gene. Germline assignment: CDR1 MDHEN and CDR2 SYDVKM. This CDR3 comprises 13 residues. V was trimmed by 2 bases and J by 4 bases, leaving 8 bases between them. This CDR3 reads CASSLGQSTEAFF. CDR3 in DNA: TGTGCCAGCAGTTTAGGGCAGAGCACTGAAGCTTTCTTT. Filled out from reference TRBV28 and TRBJ1-1, the complete variable domain reads DVKVTQSSRYLVKRTGEKVFLECVQDMDHENMFWYRQDPGLGLRLIYFSYDVKMKEKGDIPEGYSVSREKKERFSLILESASTNQTSMYLCASSLGQSTEAFFGQGTRLTVV.

This chain connects TRBV4-3 to TRBJ2-5; TRBD1 is a possible D gene (5 bases). Trimming took off 3 bases at V and 5 bases at J, with 19 bases between the two ends. The length of the CDR3 is 16 residues. Germline values: CDR1 LGHNA, CDR2 YSLEER. CDR3 DNA: TGCGCCAGCAGCCAGCAGCTAGGGGCGGATGTGGAGACCCAGTACTTC. Residues: CASSQQLGADVETQYF.

The rearrangement joins TRBV5-6 to TRBJ2-7, with 9 bases aligning to TRBD1. This CDR3 has 16 residues. V trimming: 2 bases; J trimming: 3 bases; junction bases outside the gene matches: 9. The germline V gene has CDR1 SGHDT and CDR2 YYEEEE. The CDR3 reads CASSFVVDRGFYEQYF. CDR3 sequence (DNA): TGTGCCAGCAGCTTTGTAGTGGACAGGGGTTTCTACGAGCAGTACTTC.

This chain uses TRBV11-2 with TRBJ1-2; D is undetermined. Germline V gene sequence: CDR1 SGHAT, CDR2 FQNNGV. This CDR3 is 13 amino acids long. Between the trimmed V and J ends, which lost 1 base and 8 bases, there was a span of 11 bases. CDR3 region: CASSLAQSGGYTF. The CDR3 coding sequence is TGTGCCAGCAGCTTAGCACAGTCTGGGGGCTACACCTTC.

The V gene is TRBV16, the J gene TRBJ2-7, with 9 bases fitting TRBD1. CDR1 and CDR2 from the germline V gene are KGHSY and FQNENV. This CDR3 has 20 residues. J was trimmed by 2 bases and V by 2 bases; bases with no gene match: 19. Here the CDR3 reads CASSQNLFLGQGSGTYEQYF. In DNA form, the CDR3 reads TGTGCCAGCAGCCAAAACCTCTTCTTGGGACAGGGAAGTGGGACCTACGAGCAGTACTTC.

The CDR3 DNA follows: TGTGCCAGCAGTGAAGGGGCAGCATGGGGCTTGGGCACTGAAGCTTTCTTT. Its protein is CASSEGAAWGLGTEAFF. The chain employs TRBV2 and TRBJ1-1; a possible D gene is TRBD1 (5 bases). Trimming took off 1 base at V and 4 bases at J, with 19 bases between the two ends. The CDR3 is 17 amino acids. CDR1 is SNHLY and CDR2 is FYNNEI in the germline V gene.

V usage is TRBV2 and J usage is TRBJ1-5; a possible D gene is TRBD1 (5 bases). The CDR3 loop spans 13 amino acids. Germline assignment: CDR1 SNHLY and CDR2 FYNNEI. V was trimmed by 7 bases and J by 6 bases, leaving 13 bases between them. Written as DNA, the CDR3 is TGTGCCAGCAAAACAGAAAGGGGTCAGCCCCAGCATTTT. It is translated as CASKTERGQPQHF.

The V gene is TRBV19, the J gene TRBJ2-5, with TRBD2 matching 12 bases. CDR3 size: 15 residues. The germline gives CDR1 LNHDA, CDR2 SQIVND (reference sequence). J gave up 4 bases and V 6 bases, and 6 bases lay outside the gene matches. The CDR3 DNA is TGTGCCAGTAGCCTGACTAGCGGGAGAGGAGAGACCCAGTACTTC. This encodes CASSLTSGRGETQYF. Looking up the rest from reference TRBV19 and TRBJ2-5 gives the full variable domain: DGGITQSPKYLFRKEGQNVTLSCEQNLNHDAMYWYRQDPGQGLRLIYYSQIVNDFQKGDIAEGYSVSREKKESFPLTVTSAQKNPTAFYLCASSLTSGRGETQYFGPGTRLLVL.

This rearrangement joins TRBV15 to TRBJ1-1; D unclear. The V gene lost 0 bases and the J gene lost 6 bases, with 14 bases spanning the gap. The CDR3 extends over 15 amino acids. Germline assignment: CDR1 LNHNV and CDR2 YYDKDF (reference sequence). The CDR3: CATSREGAGVAEAFF. In nucleotides, the CDR3 is TGTGCCACCAGCAGAGAAGGCGCGGGTGTGGCTGAAGCTTTCTTT.

This clone occurred once. V is TRBV6-5 and J is TRBJ1-5; weak D call: TRBD1 (6 bases). The CDR3 consists of 12 residues. Trimming removed 8 bases from V and 5 bases from J, with 10 bases in between. The V gene's germline CDR1 is MNHEY and CDR2 SVGAGI. CDR3 sequence (DNA): TGTGCCAGCGGGGGCGGGTATCAGCCCCAGCATTTT. This gives the protein CASGGGYQPQHF.

The chain joins TRBV29-1 to TRBJ1-2; D unclear. This CDR3 region has 15 residues. Germline values: CDR1 SQVTM, CDR2 ANQGSEA. Deletions cut 1 base from V and 4 bases from J, with 16 bases between. CDR3 amino acids: CSVEASGERSYGYTF. The CDR3 bases are TGCAGCGTTGAAGCTTCGGGCGAGCGGAGCTATGGCTACACCTTC.

The sample holds one count of this clone. The rearrangement uses TRBV24-1 and TRBJ2-7, with 14 bases identical to TRBD2. Trimming removed 4 bases from V and 7 bases from J; junction bases left unmatched: 11. This CDR3 has 17 residues. Germline CDR1 and CDR2: KGHDR and SFDVKD. The CDR3 reads CATSEPGTSGSTGEQYF. Here the CDR3 DNA reads TGTGCCACCAGTGAACCAGGGACTAGCGGGAGTACAGGTGAGCAGTACTTC.

This sequence joins TRBV5-1 and TRBJ2-3; the D gene is possibly TRBD2 (5 bases). The V gene lost 0 bases and the J gene lost 0 bases, with 14 bases spanning the gap. Germline V lookup: CDR1 SGHRS, CDR2 YFSETQ. This CDR3 has 17 residues. The CDR3: CASSLEGGPYSTDTQYF. The DNA of the CDR3 is TGCGCCAGCAGCTTGGAAGGAGGACCATATAGCACAGATACGCAGTATTTT.